The clone carrying this TCR beta chain was observed a handful of times. Its matching antigen is unknown. The data belong to a study of T-cell memory formation after mild COVID-19. As for the study in general: The TCR clusters were mostly specific to one donor.

The study, taken as a whole, reports: Some responding clones appeared in pre-infection memory, suggesting cross-reactive memory joined.

From the 5' RACE reads, TCRdb called clonotypes with MiXCR, one entry per CDR3 protein. In the table there are approximately 260,000 distinct CDR3 sequences, around 15% of which are singletons. V gave up 0 bases and J gave up 3 bases, with 10 bases separating them. The CDR3 is 15 residues long. Germline V gene sequence: CDR1 SGHRS, CDR2 YFSETQ. This sequence was found in a man younger than 35 who had mild COVID-19 (a few samples of this study predate the infection). Cell type and time point are not known. The chain carries TRBV5-1 and TRBJ1-5; TRBD1 might be the D (6 bases). The specimen was PBMCs or a T cell subset sorted from them (not recorded which). CDR3 DNA sequence: TGCGCCAGCAGCTTGGGGGACACCCCCAATCAGCCCCAGCATTTT. Its protein product is CASSLGDTPNQPQHF.